These 30 T cell receptor beta chains were all obtained from the same sample, sequenced in a study of shared clonotypes between healthy human individuals. This table comes from immunoSEQ multiplex PCR, and its TCRdb copy is limited to in-frame clones, with some not included. The repertoire holds approximately 500,000 clones, with 90% to 96% as singletons. Specimen: naive CD4+ T cells sorted from blood. Subset in this sample: CD45RA+ positively selected. Every receptor here comes from a woman aged 25 to 39 in good health.

The chain couples TRBV18 to TRBJ1-2; TRBD1 aligns across 10 bases. V lost 3 bases and J lost 4; bases outside the gene matches: 8. Germline V gene lookup returns CDR1 KGHSH and CDR2 LQKENI. The CDR3 totals 16 residues. This CDR3 is CASSPPPGTGAYGYTF. Here the CDR3 DNA reads TGTGCCAGCTCACCCCCGCCCGGGACAGGGGCCTATGGCTACACCTTC.

In DNA form, the CDR3 reads TGTGCCACCAGCAGAGATCTAGCGTCCTCGGAGACCCAGTACTTC. This encodes CATSRDLASSETQYF. This chain connects TRBV15 to TRBJ2-5, with D maybe TRBD2 (6 bases). Trimming left V 0 bases short and J 5 bases short, with 13 bases between. The CDR3 spans 15 residues. CDR1 is LNHNV, CDR2 YYDKDF, per germline (reference sequence).

The CDR3 is CASSQSGTGTNEQYF. The DNA for the CDR3 is TGTGCCAGCAGCCAGTCCGGGACAGGGACCAACGAGCAGTACTTC. J is TRBJ2-7 and V is TRBV4-2; 9 bases map to TRBD1. The CDR3 contains 15 residues. V was clipped by 3 bases and J by 5 bases; unmatched bases: 8. The germline CDR1 and CDR2 sequences are LGHNA and YNFKEQ.

The CDR3 DNA follows: TGCGCCAGCAGGATTACAGGGGGAACCGGGGAGCTGTTTTTT. Amino acid sequence: CASRITGGTGELFF. V gene TRBV10-2 combines with J gene TRBJ2-2; 8 nucleotides agree with TRBD1. This CDR3 has 14 amino acids. Germline loops: CDR1 WSHSY, CDR2 SAAADI. V lost 6 bases, J lost 5 bases, and 5 bases stayed unmatched.

The gene calls are TRBV2 and TRBJ2-3; a weak D match, TRBD2 (6 bases). The CDR3 is 14 amino acids. Germline V gene sequence: CDR1 SNHLY, CDR2 FYNNEI. Trimming pared 1 base from V and 11 bases from J, leaving 16 bases between. The CDR3 DNA reads as TGTGCCAGCAGTGAAGGAGATGGCGGGGTGAAGCAGTATTTT. It specifies CASSEGDGGVKQYF.

The chain couples TRBV6-1 to TRBJ2-7; 11 nucleotides align to TRBD2. This CDR3 has 15 amino acids. V was clipped by 6 bases and J by 0 bases; unmatched bases: 4. Germline assignment: CDR1 MNHNS and CDR2 SASEGT. The CDR3 coding sequence is TGTGCCAGCAGCCGACTAGCGGGAAACTCCTACGAGCAGTACTTC. Protein sequence: CASSRLAGNSYEQYF.

V usage is TRBV7-9 and J usage is TRBJ1-1; D is unclear. In germline, CDR1 is SEHNR, CDR2 FQNEAQ (reference sequence). The CDR3 runs to 16 residues. The germline V and J ends were trimmed by 1 base and 4 bases, with 16 bases remaining between them. The CDR3 sequence: CASSLGRIQAGTEAFF. CDR3 DNA: TGTGCCAGCAGCTTAGGGAGAATTCAAGCTGGCACTGAAGCTTTCTTT.

With regard to this clone: This sample includes further DNA sequences coding for the same CDR3. V gene TRBV19 combines with J gene TRBJ2-1, with D perhaps TRBD1 or TRBD2 (5 bases each). V was shortened by 9 bases and J by 4 bases, with 10 bases between the two germline ends. Germline V CDR1 and CDR2: LNHDA, SQIVND (reference sequence). The CDR3 is 12 amino acids. In nucleotides, the CDR3 is TGTGCCAGCCGGGACGGATACAATGAGCAGTTCTTC. Protein product: CASRDGYNEQFF.

The chain employs TRBV15 and TRBJ1-5; D unclear. CDR1 LNHNV and CDR2 YYDKDF come from the germline V gene (reference sequence). The CDR3 covers 16 residues. Trimming pared 0 bases from V and 3 bases from J, leaving 12 bases between. This chain's CDR3 is CATSRDSGVNNQPQHF. The DNA for the CDR3 is TGTGCCACCAGCAGAGATTCCGGAGTAAACAATCAGCCCCAGCATTTT.

The chain uses TRBV4-1 and TRBJ1-5; D is undetermined. Deletions cut 1 base from V and 4 bases from J, with 11 bases between. Per the germline V gene, CDR1 is MGHRA and CDR2 is YSYEKL. The CDR3 is made up of 15 amino acids. In nucleotides, the CDR3 is TGCGCCAGCAGCCAAGCGTCAGGCACTAATCAGCCCCAGCATTTT. It specifies CASSQASGTNQPQHF.

The gene calls are TRBV30 and TRBJ1-6; 11 bases are a match to TRBD1. Germline-derived CDR1 and CDR2 are GTSNPN and SVGIG (reference sequence). Trimming removed 3 bases from V and 9 bases from J; junction bases left unmatched: 7. The CDR3 length is 15 residues. The CDR3 nucleotides read TGTGCCTGGAGCCCAAGGACAGGGGGCTTTTCACCCCTCCACTTT. Its translation is CAWSPRTGGFSPLHF.

This chain uses TRBV4-1 with TRBJ2-5; no clear D. From germline, CDR1 is MGHRA and CDR2 YSYEKL. V was pared by 6 bases and J by 1 base, with 9 bases between. The CDR3 consists of 13 residues. CDR3 region: CASSFKGQETQYF. The DNA of the CDR3 is TGCGCCAGCAGTTTCAAAGGCCAAGAGACCCAGTACTTC.

Of note for this clone: Other DNA sequences in the sample encode the same CDR3. The rearrangement joins TRBV28 to TRBJ2-2, with a possible D match to TRBD1 (6 bases). The CDR3 has 16 amino acids. Germline CDR1 and CDR2: MDHEN and SYDVKM. V shed 7 bases and J shed 4 bases, with 19 bases lying between them. CDR3 loop: CASIPGGGGFTGELFF. Written as DNA, the CDR3 is TGTGCCAGCATTCCGGGTGGGGGCGGATTCACCGGGGAGCTGTTTTTT.

The genes are TRBV28 and TRBJ2-4; D remains ambiguous. V was cut by 1 base and J by 8 bases, with 15 bases left in between. Germline CDR1 MDHEN, CDR2 SYDVKM. The CDR3 length is 15 residues. The CDR3 DNA follows: TGTGCCAGCAGTTTATCGAGAGGAGACCGACACATTCAGTACTTC. Its protein product is CASSLSRGDRHIQYF.

The V and J genes are TRBV5-1 and TRBJ1-2; maybe TRBD1 (5 bases). The V and J ends lost 4 bases and 5 bases respectively, with 18 bases between them. CDR1 SGHRS and CDR2 YFSETQ come from the germline V gene. The CDR3 consists of 15 residues. The CDR3 here is CASSISPGGVYGYTF. The CDR3 nucleotides are TGCGCCAGCAGCATTAGCCCGGGGGGTGTTTATGGCTACACCTTC.

The V gene is TRBV19, the J gene TRBJ1-4; D gene ambiguous. The CDR3 runs 14 residues. Germline values: CDR1 LNHDA, CDR2 SQIVND (reference sequence). Trimming took off 3 bases at V and 3 bases at J, with 8 bases between the two ends. The CDR3 here is CASSMGTANEKLFF. CDR3 bases: TGTGCCAGTAGTATGGGTACGGCTAATGAAAAACTGTTTTTT.

The chain recombines TRBV6-5 with TRBJ2-5, with TRBD1 identical over 11 bases. Germline CDR1 and CDR2: MNHEY and SVGAGI. This CDR3 has 16 amino acids. Trimming took 2 bases from V and 4 from J; bases not matched to a gene: 6. The CDR3 coding sequence is TGTGCCAGCAGTTACCTCCTGGGACAGGGGGTAGAGACCCAGTACTTC. This codes for CASSYLLGQGVETQYF.

This chain links TRBV10-3 with TRBJ2-7; TRBD2 aligns across 8 bases. With 5 bases clipped from V and 0 bases from J, the junction kept 3 bases outside the gene matches. The CDR3 runs 14 residues. The germline V gene encodes CDR1 ENHRY and CDR2 SYGVKD. CDR3: CAISPGTSSYEQYF. The CDR3 DNA follows: TGTGCCATCAGTCCAGGGACTAGCTCCTACGAGCAGTACTTC.

This clone was counted once. The chain links TRBV6-6 to TRBJ1-1; tentative D call: TRBD1 (5 bases). The V end lost 6 bases, the J end lost 6 bases, and 11 bases lay between the germline ends. Germline V gene data show CDR1 as MNHNY and CDR2 as SVGAGI (reference sequence). This CDR3 has 12 residues. CDR3 protein: CASRTELAEAFF. The CDR3 nucleotides read TGTGCCAGCAGGACAGAGTTAGCTGAAGCTTTCTTT.

This clone came up once. This chain uses TRBV11-2 with TRBJ2-7; tentatively, D is TRBD1 (7 bases). This CDR3 comprises 14 residues. Trimming took 1 base from V and 4 from J, leaving 11 bases between them. Germline CDR1 is SGHAT and CDR2 is FQNNGV. CDR3 sequence: CASSLAQGRYEQYF. As DNA, the CDR3 is TGTGCCAGCAGCTTAGCACAGGGGAGGTACGAGCAGTACTTC.

V and J are TRBV27 and TRBJ1-1; no definite D call. V gave up 0 bases and J gave up 7 bases, with 9 bases separating them. Germline-derived CDR1 and CDR2 are MNHEY and SMNVEV (reference sequence). The CDR3 is 13 residues long. CDR3 amino acids: CASSLSGYGEAFF. The CDR3 nucleotides read TGTGCCAGCAGTTTATCAGGGTATGGTGAAGCTTTCTTT.

The CDR3 sequence is CASRGPGTITDTQYF. The CDR3, as DNA: TGTGCCAGCAGAGGCCCTGGGACTATAACAGATACGCAGTATTTT. The rearrangement uses TRBV6-5 and TRBJ2-3, with TRBD2 matching 7 bases. V lost 6 bases, J lost 3 bases, and 9 bases stayed unmatched. Germline CDR1 reads MNHEY; CDR2 reads SVGAGI. This CDR3 is built from 15 residues.

The J gene is TRBJ2-1, the V gene TRBV19, with 12 bases that match TRBD1. The length of the CDR3 is 15 residues. Germline V CDR1 and CDR2: LNHDA, SQIVND (reference sequence). The ends lost 7 bases at V and 13 bases at J; junction bases unmatched: 14. The CDR3 protein is CASTLGQGARSRQFF. The CDR3 DNA reads TGTGCCAGTACCCTGGGACAGGGGGCGAGATCCCGCCAGTTCTTC.

The rearrangement joins TRBV6-6 to TRBJ1-1, with D possibly being TRBD1 (6 bases). The CDR3 has 11 residues. CDR1 is MNHNY, CDR2 SVGAGI, per germline (reference sequence). V was pared by 6 bases and J by 7 bases, with 9 bases between. The CDR3 is CASSRTVEAFF. The CDR3 nucleotides are TGTGCCAGCAGCCGGACAGTTGAAGCTTTCTTT.

The rearrangement links TRBV28 to TRBJ2-5; either TRBD1 or TRBD2 may supply D (5 bases each). Per germline, CDR1 MDHEN and CDR2 SYDVKM. The germline V and J ends were trimmed by 5 bases and 10 bases, with 11 bases remaining between them. This CDR3 is 11 amino acids long. The CDR3 spells CASSPRDGQYF. The CDR3 DNA reads TGTGCCAGCAGTCCCAGGGACGGCCAGTACTTC. The full variable domain, rest sourced from reference TRBV28 and TRBJ2-5, is DVKVTQSSRYLVKRTGEKVFLECVQDMDHENMFWYRQDPGLGLRLIYFSYDVKMKEKGDIPEGYSVSREKKERFSLILESASTNQTSMYLCASSPRDGQYFGPGTRLLVL.

The chain couples TRBV6-1 to TRBJ1-1, with D possibly being TRBD1 (6 bases). Germline CDR1 reads MNHNS; CDR2 reads SASEGT. The CDR3 is 18 amino acids. Trimming pared 3 bases from V and 0 bases from J, leaving 20 bases between. In DNA form, the CDR3 reads TGTGCCAGCAGTGACCGGCGGATGAGGGGGAAATTGAACACTGAAGCTTTCTTT. Encoded protein: CASSDRRMRGKLNTEAFF.

The chain recombines TRBV28 with TRBJ2-2; maybe TRBD2 (6 bases). CDR3 length: 16 amino acids. V dropped 5 bases and J dropped 5 bases, with 18 bases sitting between them. Germline V gives CDR1 MDHEN, CDR2 SYDVKM. The CDR3 region is CASSTTGTWGTGELFF. The CDR3 coding sequence is TGTGCCAGCAGTACTACCGGGACTTGGGGAACCGGGGAGCTGTTTTTT. Supplemented by reference TRBV28 and TRBJ2-2, the full variable domain reads DVKVTQSSRYLVKRTGEKVFLECVQDMDHENMFWYRQDPGLGLRLIYFSYDVKMKEKGDIPEGYSVSREKKERFSLILESASTNQTSMYLCASSTTGTWGTGELFFGEGSRLTVL.

CDR3 loop: CASSYLPGLSYEQYF. CDR3 DNA: TGTGCCAGCAGTTACCTCCCGGGACTCTCCTACGAGCAGTACTTC. The chain combines TRBV6-5 with TRBJ2-7, with D possibly TRBD2 on 6 matching bases. V shed 2 bases and J shed 0 bases, with 11 bases lying between them. Germline CDR1 and CDR2: MNHEY and SVGAGI. The CDR3 is made up of 15 amino acids.

J is TRBJ1-4 and V is TRBV2; weak D call: TRBD1 (5 bases). Per germline, CDR1 SNHLY and CDR2 FYNNEI. CDR3 size: 15 residues. Between the trimmed V and J ends, which lost 8 bases and 1 base, there was a span of 14 bases. CDR3 sequence (DNA): TGTGCCAGCCGAGCGGCAGGGTTAACTAATGAAAAACTGTTTTTT. Translated: CASRAAGLTNEKLFF.

This chain links TRBV27 with TRBJ2-7; possible D gene TRBD2, 5 bases. The CDR3 totals 14 residues. The germline V and J ends were trimmed by 6 bases and 9 bases, with 21 bases remaining between them. CDR1 is MNHEY and CDR2 is SMNVEV in the germline V gene (reference sequence). CDR3 coding DNA: TGTGCCAGCAGGGCAGCGGAGCTCTCTACGATGCAGTACTTC. Amino acid sequence: CASRAAELSTMQYF.